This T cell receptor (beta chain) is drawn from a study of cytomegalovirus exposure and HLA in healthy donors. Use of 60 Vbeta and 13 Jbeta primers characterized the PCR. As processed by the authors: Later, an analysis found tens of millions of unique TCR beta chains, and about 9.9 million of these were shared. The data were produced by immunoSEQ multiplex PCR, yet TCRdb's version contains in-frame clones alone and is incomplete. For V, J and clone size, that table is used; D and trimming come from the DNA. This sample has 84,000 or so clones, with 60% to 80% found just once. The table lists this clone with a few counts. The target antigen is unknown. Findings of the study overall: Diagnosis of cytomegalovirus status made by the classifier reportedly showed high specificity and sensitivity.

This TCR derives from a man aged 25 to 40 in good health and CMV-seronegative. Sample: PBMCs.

The CDR3: CASSPIHRSGGSPLHF. The CDR3 DNA reads as TGTGCCAGCAGCCCAATCCACCGTTCCGGGGGTTCACCCCTCCACTTT. This chain connects TRBV28 to TRBJ1-6; D is perhaps TRBD1 (5 bases). Germline V lookup: CDR1 MDHEN, CDR2 SYDVKM. V gave up 6 bases and J gave up 9 bases, with 21 bases separating them. The CDR3 sequence is 16 residues long. Full variable domain (remainder filled in from reference TRBV28 and TRBJ1-6): DVKVTQSSRYLVKRTGEKVFLECVQDMDHENMFWYRQDPGLGLRLIYFSYDVKMKEKGDIPEGYSVSREKKERFSLILESASTNQTSMYLCASSPIHRSGGSPLHFGNGTRLTVT.